Below, 22 T cell receptor beta chains from the same sample are listed, as sequenced in a study of Graves' ophthalmopathy and Graves' hyperthyroidism. Researchers took RNA transcripts and amplified TCR beta CDR3 regions from them. First-round RT-PCR used HTBI primers; second-round multiplex PCR followed. TCRdb used MiXCR to reprocess the multiplex PCR reads, holding one entry per CDR3 protein. The table lists 260,000 or so distinct CDR3 sequences, 45% of them singletons. The sequenced sample consisted of peripheral blood. These receptor sequences come from an adult man with Graves' ophthalmopathy.

V and J are TRBV7-9 and TRBJ2-5; 8 bases align to TRBD2. V dropped 5 bases and J dropped 5; count of bases not matched to a gene: 16. Germline CDR1 reads SEHNR; CDR2 reads FQNEAQ (reference sequence). The CDR3 is made up of 17 amino acids. CDR3 residues: CASSQGAQRGRQETQYF. The DNA for the CDR3 is TGTGCCAGCAGCCAAGGGGCCCAGCGGGGGAGGCAGGAGACCCAGTACTTC.

The V gene is TRBV29-1, the J gene TRBJ2-5; D unresolved. Trimming cost V 8 bases and J 4 bases, with 17 bases left between them. This CDR3 has 13 residues. Per germline, CDR1 SQVTM and CDR2 ANQGSEA. The CDR3 protein is CSSPRFVGETQYF. DNA for the CDR3: TGCAGCAGCCCTCGCTTTGTGGGAGAGACCCAGTACTTC.

This clonotype was counted only a few times. The CDR3 sequence: CASSLGRGLRETQYF. The CDR3 DNA reads TGTGCCAGCAGCTTAGGTCGAGGTCTCCGAGAGACCCAGTACTTC. This sequence joins TRBV7-9 and TRBJ2-5, with D uncertain. Trimming took off 1 base at V and 4 bases at J, with 13 bases between the two ends. CDR3 length: 15 amino acids. CDR1 and CDR2 from the germline V gene are SEHNR and FQNEAQ (reference sequence).

The chain carries TRBV29-1 and TRBJ2-7; 8 bases align to TRBD2. The germline V gene encodes CDR1 SQVTM and CDR2 ANQGSEA. V shed 6 bases and J 0 bases; nucleotides not matched to a gene: 7. This CDR3 region has 14 residues. CDR3 sequence (DNA): TGCAGCGTATTACTAGCGGAGAGCTCCTACGAGCAGTACTTC. It specifies CSVLLAESSYEQYF.

This clonotype has more than one count but fewer than ten. The rearrangement uses TRBV7-2 and TRBJ1-1, with D possibly TRBD1 on 5 matching bases. Looked up from germline, CDR1 is SGHTA and CDR2 is FQGNSA. The CDR3 runs 17 residues. V was clipped by 0 bases and J by 0 bases, with 14 bases between them. In DNA form, the CDR3 reads TGTGCCAGCAGCTTAGCTAATTCAGGGCATGTGAACACTGAAGCTTTCTTT. The encoded protein is CASSLANSGHVNTEAFF.

As for this clonotype: Its ends do not fully match the called genes, so a read error is possible. CDR3: CSARDSRGTGSF. The CDR3 DNA sequence: TGCAGTGCTAGAGATAGTAGGGGGACAGGGTCTTTT. The chain recombines TRBV20-1 with TRBJ1-5; 9 bases fit TRBD1. Per the germline V gene, CDR1 is DFQATT and CDR2 is SNEGSKA (reference sequence). The CDR3 length is 12 residues.

As regards this clonotype: One end of the junction varies from germline; a read error may be responsible. The V and J genes are TRBV10-3 and TRBJ2-5, with TRBD2 identical over 10 bases. Germline V gives CDR1 ENHRY, CDR2 SYGVKD. This CDR3 is built from 16 residues. The CDR3 sequence: CASSEGQRGGRETQYF. The CDR3 coding sequence is TGTGCCAGCAGTGAAGGGCAGCGGGGGGGCAGGGAGACCCAGTACTTC.

The chain uses TRBV5-6 and TRBJ1-3; no clear D. The ends were cut back, 5 bases at V and 8 bases at J, with 8 bases in the middle. Germline assignment: CDR1 SGHDT and CDR2 YYEEEE. This CDR3 is built from 11 residues. CDR3 in DNA: TGTGCCAGCAGTTCTCCCGACACCATATATTTT. It codes for CASSSPDTIYF. The full variable domain, completed using reference TRBV5-6 and TRBJ1-3, is DAGVTQSPTHLIKTRGQQVTLRCSPKSGHDTVSWYQQALGQGPQFIFQYYEEEERQRGNFPDRFSGHQFPNYSSELNVNALLLGDSALYLCASSSPDTIYFGEGSWLTVV.

The rearrangement links TRBV10-1 to TRBJ2-7; no definite D call. V lost 3 bases and J 6 bases, leaving 9 bases between the germline ends. The CDR3 contains 12 residues. Germline V lookup: CDR1 WNHNN, CDR2 SYGVQD (reference sequence). CDR3 loop: CASSDRDSEQYF. The CDR3 DNA follows: TGCGCCAGCAGTGATAGGGATTCCGAGCAGTACTTC.

The chain combines TRBV9 with TRBJ1-6; a possible D gene is TRBD1 (5 bases). V shed 4 bases and J shed 7 bases, with 15 bases lying between them. The CDR3 is 15 residues long. CDR1 and CDR2 (germline): SGDLS, YYNGEE. CDR3 residues: CASSSITGLNSPLHF. DNA of the CDR3: TGTGCCAGCAGCTCCATCACAGGACTGAATTCACCCCTCCACTTT.

This clonotype was found once. The junction does not match germline at one end; this may be a read error. The chain combines TRBV19 with TRBJ2-2; TRBD1 or TRBD2 may be the D gene (5 bases each). Germline V gene lookup returns CDR1 LNHDA and CDR2 SQIVND (reference sequence). CDR3 size: 15 residues. CDR3 loop: CSARGWDPGTGELFF. In DNA form, the CDR3 reads TGCAGTGCTAGAGGATGGGACCCAGGCACCGGGGAGCTGTTTTTT.

This clonotype was counted between two and nine times. Written as DNA, the CDR3 is TGTGCCAGCACCCGGGACAGGGGAATGTATGGCTACACCTTC. It specifies CASTRDRGMYGYTF. The V call is TRBV12-3 or TRBV12-4, the J call TRBJ1-2; 10 bases agree with TRBD1. Unmatched junction bases numbered 7, after V lost 7 bases and J lost 5 bases. This CDR3 comprises 14 residues.

The gene calls are TRBV6-1 and TRBJ2-3, with TRBD2 matching over 7 bases. V lost 6 bases, J lost 4 bases, and 4 bases stayed unmatched. There are 13 residues in the CDR3. Germline values: CDR1 MNHNS, CDR2 SASEGT. The CDR3 here is CASSRTSADTQYF. In DNA form, the CDR3 reads TGTGCCAGCAGCCGTACTAGCGCAGATACGCAGTATTTT.

This clonotype occurred a few times. This chain uses TRBV10-3 with TRBJ1-3; possibly TRBD1 for D (5 bases). Germline loops: CDR1 ENHRY, CDR2 SYGVKD. The germline V and J ends were trimmed by 4 bases and 0 bases, with 10 bases remaining between them. This CDR3 is built from 15 residues. CDR3 region: CAISGGFLSGNTIYF. CDR3 in DNA: TGTGCCATCAGTGGGGGGTTCCTCTCTGGAAACACCATATATTTT.

The chain joins TRBV7-2 to TRBJ2-5; D possibly corresponds to TRBD1 (5 bases). The end of the DNA is better explained by TRBJ2-1, so the J call may be wrong. Looked up from germline, CDR1 is SGHTA and CDR2 is FQGNSA. CDR3 length: 16 amino acids. The CDR3 DNA reads TGTGCCAGCAGCCCCGCAGGGCGATCCCTGGCGCATGAGCAGTTCTTC. Translation: CASSPAGRSLAHEQFF.

The V gene is TRBV2, the J gene TRBJ2-7; possibly TRBD2 for D (5 bases). Germline V gene sequence: CDR1 SNHLY, CDR2 FYNNEI. This CDR3 spans 17 amino acids. Trimming removed 6 bases at V and 0 bases at J, with 21 bases between. The CDR3 spells CASSWDRLYTNSYEQYF. For the CDR3, the DNA is TGTGCCAGCAGCTGGGATAGACTATATACCAACTCCTACGAGCAGTACTTC.

The rearrangement links TRBV6-6 to TRBJ1-2, with unresolved D. The germline gives CDR1 MNHNY, CDR2 SVGAGI (reference sequence). The CDR3 covers 15 residues. The V gene lost 0 bases and the J gene lost 0 bases, with 8 bases spanning the gap. The CDR3 DNA reads TGTGCCAGCAGTTACTCTTCGGGAGCTAACTATGGCTACACCTTC. Amino acid sequence: CASSYSSGANYGYTF.

This clonotype was counted many times. The J gene is TRBJ2-5, the V gene TRBV2; D is possibly TRBD1 (6 bases). The germline CDR1 and CDR2 sequences are SNHLY and FYNNEI. The CDR3 is 11 residues long. The germline V and J ends were trimmed by 7 bases and 5 bases, with 8 bases remaining between them. The CDR3 nucleotides read TGTGCCAGCAAGCAGGGGGAGACCCAGTACTTC. Residues: CASKQGETQYF.

CDR3 sequence: CASSLAQRDTGELFF. CDR3 DNA: TGCGCCAGCAGCTTGGCCCAGCGTGACACCGGGGAGCTGTTTTTT. This sequence joins TRBV5-1 and TRBJ2-2; D gene ambiguous. CDR3 length: 15 residues. Germline V gene lookup returns CDR1 SGHRS and CDR2 YFSETQ. V dropped 0 bases and J dropped 3 bases, with 9 bases sitting between them.

This sequence joins TRBV20-1 and TRBJ1-6, with D tentatively TRBD1 (6 bases). V was clipped by 6 bases and J by 7 bases, with 10 bases between them. Looked up from germline, CDR1 is DFQATT and CDR2 is SNEGSKA (reference sequence). The CDR3 spans 12 residues. The CDR3 is CSAQQGNSPLHF. The CDR3 nucleotides read TGCAGTGCCCAACAGGGAAATTCACCCCTCCACTTT.

This clonotype was observed a few times. An end of the junction does not agree with germline; a read error may underlie this. The chain links TRBV7-9 to TRBJ2-7; the match to TRBD1 covers 8 bases. Per germline, CDR1 SEHNR and CDR2 FQNEAQ (reference sequence). There are 14 residues in the CDR3. CDR3 residues: CASLGQGASNEQYF. In nucleotides, the CDR3 is TGTGCCAGCCTTGGGCAGGGGGCCTCCAACGAGCAGTACTTC.

This clonotype has just a few counts. The chain recombines TRBV7-9 with TRBJ2-5, with D uncertain. Trimming shortened V by 3 bases and J by 5 bases, and 10 bases separated the two germline ends. The CDR3 is made up of 13 amino acids. Germline V gene data show CDR1 as SEHNR and CDR2 as FQNEAQ (reference sequence). As DNA, the CDR3 is TGTGCCAGCAGCTTTGAGATGAGGGAGACCCAGTACTTC. Translating gives CASSFEMRETQYF.